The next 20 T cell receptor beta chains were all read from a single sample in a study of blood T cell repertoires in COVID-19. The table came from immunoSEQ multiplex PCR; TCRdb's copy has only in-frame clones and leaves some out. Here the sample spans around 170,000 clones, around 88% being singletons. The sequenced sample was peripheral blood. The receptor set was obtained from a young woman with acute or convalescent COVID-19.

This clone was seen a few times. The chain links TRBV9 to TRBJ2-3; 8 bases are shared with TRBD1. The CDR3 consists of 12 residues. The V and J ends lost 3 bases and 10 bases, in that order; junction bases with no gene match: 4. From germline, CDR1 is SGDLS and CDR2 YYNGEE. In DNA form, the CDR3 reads TGTGCCAGCAGCGGACAGGGGTTTTCGCAGTATTTT. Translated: CASSGQGFSQYF.

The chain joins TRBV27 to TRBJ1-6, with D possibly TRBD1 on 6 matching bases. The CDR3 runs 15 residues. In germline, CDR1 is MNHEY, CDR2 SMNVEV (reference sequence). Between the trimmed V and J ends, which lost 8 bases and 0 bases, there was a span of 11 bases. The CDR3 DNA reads TGTGCCAGCTGGGACACGAGCTCCTATAATTCACCCCTCCACTTT. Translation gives CASWDTSSYNSPLHF.

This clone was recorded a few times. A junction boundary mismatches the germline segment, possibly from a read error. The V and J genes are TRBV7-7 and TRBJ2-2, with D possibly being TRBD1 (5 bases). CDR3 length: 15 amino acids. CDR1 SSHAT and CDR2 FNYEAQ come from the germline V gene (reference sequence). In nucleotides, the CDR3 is TGTGCTAGCAGCTGGGGCGGAACCCACACCGGGGAGCTGTTTTTT. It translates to CASSWGGTHTGELFF.

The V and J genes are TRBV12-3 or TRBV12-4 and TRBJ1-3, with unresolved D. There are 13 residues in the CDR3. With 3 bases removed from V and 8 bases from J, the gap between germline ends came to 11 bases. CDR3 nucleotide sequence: TGTGCCAGCAGTTTCACCCTCCGAGACACCATATATTTT. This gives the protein CASSFTLRDTIYF.

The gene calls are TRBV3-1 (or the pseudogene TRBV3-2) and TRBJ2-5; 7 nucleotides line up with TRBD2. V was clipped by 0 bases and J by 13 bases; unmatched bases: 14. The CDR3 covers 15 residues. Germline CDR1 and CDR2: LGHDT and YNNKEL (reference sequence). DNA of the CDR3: TGTGCCAGCAGCCAAGATTCTAGGGAGGGCCACTTACGGTACTTC. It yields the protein CASSQDSREGHLRYF.

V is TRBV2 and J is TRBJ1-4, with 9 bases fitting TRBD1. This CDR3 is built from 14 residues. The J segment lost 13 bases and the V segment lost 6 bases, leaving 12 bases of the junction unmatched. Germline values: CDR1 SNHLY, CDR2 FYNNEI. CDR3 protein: CASRADRGAGRLFF. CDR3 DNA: TGTGCCAGCAGGGCCGACAGGGGGGCAGGGAGACTGTTTTTT.

The CDR3 sequence is CAGHGLSYGYTF. In DNA form, the CDR3 reads TGTGCCGGACATGGTCTGAGCTATGGCTACACCTTC. The gene calls are TRBV7-9 and TRBJ1-2, with a tentative D call TRBD1 (5 bases). The CDR3 consists of 12 residues. V lost 11 bases and J 4 bases, leaving 14 bases between the germline ends. From germline, CDR1 is SEHNR and CDR2 FQNEAQ (reference sequence).

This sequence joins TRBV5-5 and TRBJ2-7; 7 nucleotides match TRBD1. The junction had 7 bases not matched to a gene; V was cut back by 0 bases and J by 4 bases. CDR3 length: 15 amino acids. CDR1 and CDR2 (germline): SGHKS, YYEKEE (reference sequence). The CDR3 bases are TGTGCCAGCAGCTTGGCCCCGGGACAGCTATACGAGCAGTACTTC. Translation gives CASSLAPGQLYEQYF.

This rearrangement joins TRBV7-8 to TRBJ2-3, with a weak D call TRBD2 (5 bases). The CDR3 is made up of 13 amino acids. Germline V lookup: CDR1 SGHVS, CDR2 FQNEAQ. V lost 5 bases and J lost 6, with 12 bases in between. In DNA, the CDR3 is TGTGCCAGCAGCCCACCAAGGGAGGATACGCAGTATTTT. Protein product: CASSPPREDTQYF.

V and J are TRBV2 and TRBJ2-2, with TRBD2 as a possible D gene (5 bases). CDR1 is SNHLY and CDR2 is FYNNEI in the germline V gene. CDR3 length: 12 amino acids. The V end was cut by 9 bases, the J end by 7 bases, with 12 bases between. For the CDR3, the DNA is TGTGCCAGGGAGGCCCCAAGCGGGGAGCTGTTTTTT. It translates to CAREAPSGELFF.

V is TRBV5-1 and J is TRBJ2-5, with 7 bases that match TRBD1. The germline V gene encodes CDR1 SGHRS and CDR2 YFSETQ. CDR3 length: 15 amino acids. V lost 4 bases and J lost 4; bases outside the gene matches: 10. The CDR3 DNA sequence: TGCGCCAGCAGCCTCCTGACAGGGATGGGAGAGACCCAGTACTTC. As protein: CASSLLTGMGETQYF.

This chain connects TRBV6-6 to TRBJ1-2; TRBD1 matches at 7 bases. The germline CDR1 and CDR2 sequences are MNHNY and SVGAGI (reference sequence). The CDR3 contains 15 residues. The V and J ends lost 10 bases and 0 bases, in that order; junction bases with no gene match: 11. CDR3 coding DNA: TGTGCCATCGCGCCTCCGGGACAGTCTAACTATGGCTACACCTTC. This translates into CAIAPPGQSNYGYTF.

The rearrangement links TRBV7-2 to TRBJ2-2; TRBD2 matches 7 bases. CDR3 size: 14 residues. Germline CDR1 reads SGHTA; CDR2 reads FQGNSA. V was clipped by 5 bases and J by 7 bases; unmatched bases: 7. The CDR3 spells CASSVDLADGELFF. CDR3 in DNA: TGTGCCAGCAGCGTAGACCTAGCGGACGGGGAGCTGTTTTTT.

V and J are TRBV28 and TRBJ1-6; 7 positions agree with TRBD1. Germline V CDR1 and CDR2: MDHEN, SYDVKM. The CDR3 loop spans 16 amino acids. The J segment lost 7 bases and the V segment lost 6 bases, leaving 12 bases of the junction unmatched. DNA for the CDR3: TGTGCCAGCAGGCCTAATCAGGGGGTTGGGAATTCACCCCTCCACTTT. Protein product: CASRPNQGVGNSPLHF. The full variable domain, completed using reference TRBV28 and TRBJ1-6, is DVKVTQSSRYLVKRTGEKVFLECVQDMDHENMFWYRQDPGLGLRLIYFSYDVKMKEKGDIPEGYSVSREKKERFSLILESASTNQTSMYLCASRPNQGVGNSPLHFGNGTRLTVT.

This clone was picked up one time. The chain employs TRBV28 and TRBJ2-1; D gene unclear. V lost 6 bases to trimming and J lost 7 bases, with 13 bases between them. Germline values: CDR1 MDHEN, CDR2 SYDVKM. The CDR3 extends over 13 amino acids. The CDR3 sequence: CASRPGGRNEQFF. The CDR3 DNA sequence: TGTGCCAGCAGGCCGGGTGGTAGAAATGAGCAGTTCTTC.

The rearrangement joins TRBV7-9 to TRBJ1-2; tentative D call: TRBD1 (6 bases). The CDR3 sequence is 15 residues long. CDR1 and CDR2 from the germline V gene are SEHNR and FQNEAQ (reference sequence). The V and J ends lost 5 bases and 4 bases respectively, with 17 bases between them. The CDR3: CASSLPRGGAYGYTF. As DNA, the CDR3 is TGTGCCAGCAGCCTACCCCGGGGGGGGGCCTATGGCTACACCTTC. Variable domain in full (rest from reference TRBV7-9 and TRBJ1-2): DTGVSQNPRHKITKRGQNVTFRCDPISEHNRLYWYRQTLGQGPEFLTYFQNEAQLEKSRLLSDRFSAERPKGSFSTLEIQRTEQGDSAMYLCASSLPRGGAYGYTFGSGTRLTVV.

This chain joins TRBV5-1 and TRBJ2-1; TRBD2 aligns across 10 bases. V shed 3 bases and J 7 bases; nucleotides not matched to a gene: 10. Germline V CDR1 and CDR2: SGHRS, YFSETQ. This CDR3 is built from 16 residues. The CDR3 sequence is CASSSYLAGARNEQFF. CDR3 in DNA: TGCGCCAGCAGCTCATACCTAGCGGGAGCGCGTAATGAGCAGTTCTTC. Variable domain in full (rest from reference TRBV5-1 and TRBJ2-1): KAGVTQTPRYLIKTRGQQVTLSCSPISGHRSVSWYQQTPGQGLQFLFEYFSETQRNKGNFPGRFSGRQFSNSRSEMNVSTLELGDSALYLCASSSYLAGARNEQFFGPGTRLTVL.

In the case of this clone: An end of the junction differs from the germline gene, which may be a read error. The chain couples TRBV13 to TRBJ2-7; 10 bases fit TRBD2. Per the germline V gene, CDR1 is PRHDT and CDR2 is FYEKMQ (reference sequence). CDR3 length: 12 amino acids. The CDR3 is CASSLGGTSVNF. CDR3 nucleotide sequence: TGTGCCAGCAGCTTAGGGGGGACTAGCGTAAACTTC.

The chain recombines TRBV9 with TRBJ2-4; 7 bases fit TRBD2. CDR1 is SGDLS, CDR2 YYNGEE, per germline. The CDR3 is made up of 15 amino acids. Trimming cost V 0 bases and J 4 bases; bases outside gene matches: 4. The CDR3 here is CASSVALAEKNIQYF. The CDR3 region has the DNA TGTGCCAGCAGCGTAGCTCTAGCGGAGAAAAACATTCAGTACTTC.

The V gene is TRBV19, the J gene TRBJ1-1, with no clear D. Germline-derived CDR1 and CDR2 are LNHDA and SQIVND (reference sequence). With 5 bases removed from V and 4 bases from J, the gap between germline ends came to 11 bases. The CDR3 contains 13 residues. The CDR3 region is CASSLVSSTEAFF. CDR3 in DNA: TGTGCCAGTAGTTTGGTGAGTTCCACTGAAGCTTTCTTT.